This T cell receptor (beta chain) was sequenced for a study of CD8 T cells in ankylosing spondylitis. Study-wide points: Seemingly distinctive of ankylosing spondylitis blood was a TCR beta motif formed by eight highly homologous variants.

CDR3 length: 16 residues. V dropped 0 bases and J dropped 3; count of bases not matched to a gene: 2. Germline-derived CDR1 and CDR2 are SGHTA and FQGNSA. On this clonotype itself: What it recognizes is unknown.

TCRdb reanalysed the 5' RACE reads using MiXCR and keeps one entry per CDR3 protein. The data hold 75,000 to 95,000 distinct CDR3 sequences, with about 9% observed a single time. Sequencing was carried out using blood, either unsorted or a sorted T cell fraction (not recorded which). The chain joins TRBV7-2 to TRBJ2-1, with 10 bases matching TRBD2. This TCR was recovered from a male donor with ankylosing spondylitis. The CDR3 is CASSLAGLADYNEQFF. The CDR3 region has the DNA TGTGCCAGCAGCTTAGCAGGACTAGCGGACTACAATGAGCAGTTCTTC.